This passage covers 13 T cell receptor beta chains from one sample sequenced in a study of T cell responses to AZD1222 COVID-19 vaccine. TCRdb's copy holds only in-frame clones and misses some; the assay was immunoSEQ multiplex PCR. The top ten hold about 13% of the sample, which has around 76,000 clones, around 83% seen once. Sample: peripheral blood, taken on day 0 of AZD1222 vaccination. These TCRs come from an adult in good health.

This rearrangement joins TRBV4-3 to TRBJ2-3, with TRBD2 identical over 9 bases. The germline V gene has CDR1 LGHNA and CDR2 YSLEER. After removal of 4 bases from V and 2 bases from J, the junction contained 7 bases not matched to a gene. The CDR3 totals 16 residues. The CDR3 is CASSRQAGGPTDTQYF. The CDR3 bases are TGCGCCAGCAGCCGGCAAGCGGGGGGACCCACAGATACGCAGTATTTT.

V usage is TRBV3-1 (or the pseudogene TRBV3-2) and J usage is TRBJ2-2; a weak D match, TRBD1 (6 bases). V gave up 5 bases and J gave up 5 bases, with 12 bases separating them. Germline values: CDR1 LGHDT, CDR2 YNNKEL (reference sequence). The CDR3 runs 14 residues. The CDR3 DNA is TGTGCCAGCAGCGAGACAGGTTTGACCGGGGAGCTGTTTTTT. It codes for CASSETGLTGELFF.

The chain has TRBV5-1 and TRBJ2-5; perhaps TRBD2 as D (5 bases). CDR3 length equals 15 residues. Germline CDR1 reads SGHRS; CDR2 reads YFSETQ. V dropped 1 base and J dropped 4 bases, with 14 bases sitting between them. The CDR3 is CASSLPRARVETQYF. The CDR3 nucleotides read TGCGCCAGCAGCTTGCCGAGGGCGCGGGTAGAGACCCAGTACTTC.

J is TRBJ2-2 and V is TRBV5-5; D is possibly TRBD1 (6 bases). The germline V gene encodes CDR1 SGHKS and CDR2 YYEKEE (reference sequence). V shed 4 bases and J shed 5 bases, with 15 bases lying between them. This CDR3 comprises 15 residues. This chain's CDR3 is CASSPQRTGTGELFF. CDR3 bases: TGTGCCAGCAGCCCTCAGAGAACAGGGACCGGGGAGCTGTTTTTT.

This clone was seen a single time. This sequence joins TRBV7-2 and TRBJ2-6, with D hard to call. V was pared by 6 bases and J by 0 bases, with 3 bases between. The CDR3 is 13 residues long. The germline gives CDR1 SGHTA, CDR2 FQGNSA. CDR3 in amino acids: CASSHSGANVLTF. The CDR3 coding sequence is TGTGCCAGCAGTCACTCTGGGGCCAACGTCCTGACTTTC.

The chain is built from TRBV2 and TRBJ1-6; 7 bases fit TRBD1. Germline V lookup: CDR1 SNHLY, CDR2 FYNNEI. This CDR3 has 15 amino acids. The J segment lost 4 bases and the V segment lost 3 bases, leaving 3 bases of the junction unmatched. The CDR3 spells CASSEGRGYNSPLHF. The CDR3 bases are TGTGCCAGCAGTGAGGGCAGGGGGTATAATTCACCCCTCCACTTT. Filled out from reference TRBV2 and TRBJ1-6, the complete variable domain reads EPEVTQTPSHQVTQMGQEVILRCVPISNHLYFYWYRQILGQKVEFLVSFYNNEISEKSEIFDDQFSVERPDGSNFTLKIRSTKLEDSAMYFCASSEGRGYNSPLHFGNGTRLTVT.

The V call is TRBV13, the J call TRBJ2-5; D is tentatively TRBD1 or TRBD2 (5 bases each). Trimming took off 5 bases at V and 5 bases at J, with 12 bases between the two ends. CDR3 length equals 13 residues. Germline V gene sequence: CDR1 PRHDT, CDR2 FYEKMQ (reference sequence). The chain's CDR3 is CASSPRWGETQYF. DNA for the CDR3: TGTGCCAGCAGCCCAAGATGGGGGGAGACCCAGTACTTC.

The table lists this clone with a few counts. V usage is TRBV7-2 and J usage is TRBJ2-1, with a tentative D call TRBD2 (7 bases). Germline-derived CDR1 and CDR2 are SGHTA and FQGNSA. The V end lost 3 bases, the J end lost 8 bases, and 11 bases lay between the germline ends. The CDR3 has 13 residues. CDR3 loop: CASSFWGGHEQFF. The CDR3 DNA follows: TGTGCCAGCAGCTTTTGGGGGGGCCATGAGCAGTTCTTC.

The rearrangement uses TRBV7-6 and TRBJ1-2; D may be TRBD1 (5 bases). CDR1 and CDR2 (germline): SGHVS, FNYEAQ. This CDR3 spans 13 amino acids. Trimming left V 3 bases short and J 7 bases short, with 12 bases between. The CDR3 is CASSLTRVAGYTF. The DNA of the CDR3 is TGTGCCAGCAGCTTGACCAGGGTGGCTGGCTACACCTTC.

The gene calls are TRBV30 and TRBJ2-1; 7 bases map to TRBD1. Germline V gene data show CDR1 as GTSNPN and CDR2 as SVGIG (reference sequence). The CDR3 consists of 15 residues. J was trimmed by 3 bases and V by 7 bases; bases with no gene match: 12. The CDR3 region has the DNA TGTGCCTCCCCGGTTAGAGGGGGCATCTACAATGAGCAGTTCTTC. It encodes CASPVRGGIYNEQFF. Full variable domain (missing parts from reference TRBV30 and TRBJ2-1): SQTIHQWPATLVQPVGSPLSLECTVEGTSNPNLYWYRQAAGRGLQLLFYSVGIGQISSEVPQNLSASRPQDRQFILSSKKLLLSDSGFYLCASPVRGGIYNEQFFGPGTRLTVL.

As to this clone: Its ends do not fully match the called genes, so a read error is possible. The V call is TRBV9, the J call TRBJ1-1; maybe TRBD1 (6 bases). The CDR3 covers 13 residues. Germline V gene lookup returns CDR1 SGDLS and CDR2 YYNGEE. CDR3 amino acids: CASRVVAGVWAFF. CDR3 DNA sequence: TGTGCCAGCAGAGTAGTGGCAGGGGTGTGGGCTTTCTTT. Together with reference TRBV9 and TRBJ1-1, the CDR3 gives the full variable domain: DSGVTQTPKHLITATGQRVTLRCSPRSGDLSVYWYQQSLDQGLQFLIQYYNGEERAKGNILERFSAQQFPDLHSELNLSSLELGDSALYFCASRVVAGVWAFFGQGTRLTVV.

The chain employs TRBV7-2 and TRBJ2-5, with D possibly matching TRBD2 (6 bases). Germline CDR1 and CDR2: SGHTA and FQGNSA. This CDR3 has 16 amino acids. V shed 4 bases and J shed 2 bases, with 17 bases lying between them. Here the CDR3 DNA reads TGTGCCAGCAGCTACCAGGGAGGAGCCGCACAAGAGACCCAGTACTTC. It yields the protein CASSYQGGAAQETQYF.

DNA of the CDR3: TGCAGCGTAAACAGGGTTGGCACCGGGGAGCTGTTTTTT. As protein: CSVNRVGTGELFF. The chain recombines TRBV29-1 with TRBJ2-2; a possible D gene is TRBD1 (6 bases). Trimming removed 6 bases at V and 4 bases at J, with 12 bases between. This CDR3 spans 13 amino acids. Germline lookup yields CDR1 SQVTM and CDR2 ANQGSEA.